The present TCR beta chain was sequenced within a study of PD-L1 blockade in urothelial cancer. Overall study: Across blood samples, T cells had a median count of approximately 140,000.

This clone was seen just once. Time point of the sample: pretreatment peripheral blood. A total of 1 to 8 samples per patient were collected pretreatment and on-treatment. TCRdb keeps only in-frame clones here, not all; method: immunoSEQ multiplex PCR. The sample shows around 82,000 clones, 84% of them seen only once. This TCR derives from a man between 60 and 70 years old with urothelial cancer. The material was PBMCs, obtained around atezolizumab (anti-PD-L1) treatment.

CDR3 in DNA: TGTGCCAGCAGCAAGGGACTAGACGAGCAGTACTTC. This encodes CASSKGLDEQYF. V and J are TRBV21-1 and TRBJ2-7; the D call of TRBD2 is as the table states it, not checked on the DNA. TRBV21-1 is an annotated pseudogene. CDR3 length: 12 residues.